These 30 T cell receptor beta chains were all obtained from the same sample, sequenced in a study of blood T cells in healthy people across ages. The use of a sample-barcoded 5' primer and a J-beta primer mix characterized a second PCR of about 7 to 12 cycles. TCRdb reprocessed the 5' RACE reads via MiXCR and lists one record per CDR3 protein. The sample consists of some 640,000 distinct CDR3 sequences, around 31% of them appearing once. The source material was blood. The receptors derive from a woman older than 75 in good health.

This clonotype was seen at least ten times. The chain couples TRBV12-3 or TRBV12-4 to TRBJ1-6; 9 positions agree with TRBD1. Trimming removed 3 bases from V and 10 bases from J; junction bases left unmatched: 7. The CDR3 runs to 15 residues. CDR3 region: CASSFWDRVGSPLHF. In DNA form, the CDR3 reads TGTGCCAGCAGTTTCTGGGACAGGGTAGGGTCACCCCTCCACTTT.

The chain joins TRBV20-1 to TRBJ1-2, with D possibly being TRBD1 (5 bases). This CDR3 is 13 amino acids long. Germline V gene lookup returns CDR1 DFQATT and CDR2 SNEGSKA (reference sequence). V was clipped by 6 bases and J by 0 bases, with 11 bases between them. The DNA of the CDR3 is TGCAGTGCCGTAGGGGCTCCTAACTATGGCTACACCTTC. It codes for CSAVGAPNYGYTF.

Concerning this clonotype itself: A much larger clone is a single base away; this may be a read error. CDR3: CAWRVKGSYGYTF. CDR3 in DNA: TGTGCCTGGAGGGTAAAGGGTTCCTATGGCTACACCTTC. The chain has TRBV30 and TRBJ1-2; D gene uncertain. The CDR3 extends over 13 amino acids. Trimming stripped 3 bases from V and 4 bases from J, with 12 bases between. Germline V gives CDR1 GTSNPN, CDR2 SVGIG (reference sequence).

This clonotype has just a few counts. This may arise from a read error, as a much more abundant clone is one base away. CDR3 in amino acids: CAISGGQLNTEAFF. Written as DNA, the CDR3 is TGTGCCATCAGTGGTGGGCAGCTGAACACTGAAGCTTTCTTT. The J gene is TRBJ1-1, the V gene TRBV10-3; D gene ambiguous. Trimming stripped 4 bases from V and 0 bases from J, with 9 bases between. Germline-derived CDR1 and CDR2 are ENHRY and SYGVKD. The CDR3 consists of 14 residues.

This clonotype showed up just a few times. This chain joins TRBV7-2 and TRBJ1-5; 10 nucleotides agree with TRBD1. The CDR3 totals 16 residues. After removal of 0 bases from V and 4 bases from J, the junction contained 3 bases not matched to a gene. Germline V gives CDR1 SGHTA, CDR2 FQGNSA. The CDR3 region has the DNA TGTGCCAGCAGCTTAGCGGGACAGGGGATTAATCAGCCCCAGCATTTT. It translates to CASSLAGQGINQPQHF. Using reference TRBV7-2 and TRBJ1-5 for the parts outside the CDR3, the full variable domain is GAGVSQSPSNKVTEKGKDVELRCDPISGHTALYWYRQSLGQGLEFLIYFQGNSAPDKSGLPSDRFSAERTGGSVSTLTIQRTQQEDSAVYLCASSLAGQGINQPQHFGDGTRLSIL.

There are a few counts of this clonotype. This chain connects TRBV10-1 to TRBJ2-5; a weak D match, TRBD2 (5 bases). With the DNA end fitting TRBJ2-7 better, the J assignment may be wrong. This CDR3 is built from 12 residues. Germline lookup yields CDR1 WNHNN and CDR2 SYGVQD (reference sequence). In DNA form, the CDR3 reads TGCGCCAGCGGGCAGGAGGTCTACGAGCAGTACTTC. It is translated as CASGQEVYEQYF.

This clonotype was counted at least ten times. The J gene is TRBJ1-2, the V gene TRBV30, with D possibly TRBD1 on 5 matching bases. CDR1 is GTSNPN and CDR2 is SVGIG in the germline V gene (reference sequence). The V and J ends lost 5 bases and 2 bases respectively, with 12 bases between them. There are 13 residues in the CDR3. The chain's CDR3 is CAWALQGNYGYTF. CDR3 DNA sequence: TGTGCCTGGGCCCTCCAGGGCAACTATGGCTACACCTTC.

This clonotype was found many times. The chain carries TRBV20-1 and TRBJ2-3; 11 bases agree with TRBD2. With 6 bases clipped from V and 0 bases from J, the junction kept 11 bases outside the gene matches. This CDR3 comprises 17 residues. The V gene's germline CDR1 is DFQATT and CDR2 SNEGSKA (reference sequence). CDR3 bases: TGCAGTGCAACCTCAGGACTAGCGGGTCCTAGCACAGATACGCAGTATTTT. It codes for CSATSGLAGPSTDTQYF.

This chain joins TRBV6-5 and TRBJ2-3, with 9 bases fitting TRBD1. Losses at the gene ends were 6 bases for V and 5 bases for J; bases not matched to a gene: 9. The CDR3 extends over 15 amino acids. Per germline, CDR1 MNHEY and CDR2 SVGAGI. The CDR3 loop reads CASRPGQGLGDTQYF. CDR3 sequence (DNA): TGTGCCAGCAGACCGGGACAGGGCCTCGGAGATACGCAGTATTTT.

This clonotype has just a few counts. This may stem from a read error, because a much larger clone lies one nucleotide away. The J gene is TRBJ1-2, the V gene TRBV12-3 or TRBV12-4, with D tentatively TRBD1 (6 bases). The CDR3 contains 16 residues. CDR3 in DNA: TGTGCCAGCAGTCCTGGGACATCCGGGACCCTTTATGGCCACACCTTC. It specifies CASSPGTSGTLYGHTF.

This clonotype appeared many times. The genes are TRBV5-1 and TRBJ2-5; D is perhaps TRBD2 (5 bases). The CDR3 covers 15 residues. Between the trimmed V and J ends, which lost 6 bases and 4 bases, there was a span of 19 bases. The germline CDR1 and CDR2 sequences are SGHRS and YFSETQ. As DNA, the CDR3 is TGCGCCAGCAACTCCGCGGCGGGCCCGGGAGAGACCCAGTACTTC. This sequence encodes CASNSAAGPGETQYF.

This clonotype has a count of ten or more. The chain employs TRBV2 and TRBJ2-3; D is unclear. This CDR3 is 14 amino acids long. The V end lost 5 bases, the J end lost 0 bases, and 9 bases lay between the germline ends. Germline assignment: CDR1 SNHLY and CDR2 FYNNEI. CDR3 loop: CASSYQYSTDTQYF. CDR3 DNA sequence: TGTGCCAGCAGTTATCAGTACAGCACAGATACGCAGTATTTT. Full variable domain (remainder filled in from reference TRBV2 and TRBJ2-3): EPEVTQTPSHQVTQMGQEVILRCVPISNHLYFYWYRQILGQKVEFLVSFYNNEISEKSEIFDDQFSVERPDGSNFTLKIRSTKLEDSAMYFCASSYQYSTDTQYFGPGTRLTVL.

This clonotype was observed at least ten times. The chain combines TRBV9 with TRBJ1-2, with 12 positions matching TRBD1. Germline lookup yields CDR1 SGDLS and CDR2 YYNGEE. Losses at the gene ends were 3 bases for V and 7 bases for J; bases not matched to a gene: 13. This CDR3 region has 17 residues. CDR3 protein: CASSGPGTGGEKGGYTF. In nucleotides, the CDR3 is TGTGCCAGCAGCGGACCCGGGACAGGGGGCGAGAAGGGTGGCTACACCTTC.

This clonotype appeared many times. The CDR3 DNA reads as TGTGCCAGCAGCCAAGCACCGGGGGTAGATACGCAGTATTTT. Protein product: CASSQAPGVDTQYF. The chain couples TRBV3-1 to TRBJ2-3, with D possibly matching TRBD2 (6 bases). V was clipped by 1 base and J by 5 bases, with 10 bases between them. Germline CDR1 and CDR2: LGHDT and YNNKEL (reference sequence). The CDR3 is 14 amino acids.

V gene TRBV19 combines with J gene TRBJ1-4, with TRBD1 as a possible D gene (5 bases). CDR1 and CDR2 from the germline V gene are LNHDA and SQIVND (reference sequence). This CDR3 has 14 amino acids. The V end was cut by 5 bases, the J end by 8 bases, with 15 bases between. The CDR3 coding sequence is TGTGCCAGTAGTTCCCGGACACTTCGGGAAAAACTGTTTTTT. This codes for CASSSRTLREKLFF.

The chain couples TRBV2 to TRBJ1-2; D is unclear. CDR3 length: 10 amino acids. Trimming stripped 8 bases from V and 5 bases from J, with 6 bases between. In germline, CDR1 is SNHLY, CDR2 FYNNEI. The CDR3 sequence: CASGEYGYTF. CDR3 coding DNA: TGTGCCAGCGGGGAATATGGCTACACCTTC.

This clonotype occurred many times. The V gene is TRBV2, the J gene TRBJ2-5; D is unclear. The V end lost 4 bases, the J end lost 5 bases, and 11 bases lay between the germline ends. The germline CDR1 and CDR2 sequences are SNHLY and FYNNEI. This CDR3 comprises 13 residues. The CDR3 region is CASSAQIRETQYF. The CDR3, as DNA: TGTGCCAGCAGTGCCCAGATCAGGGAGACCCAGTACTTC.

In the case of this clonotype: Just one base apart from a much larger clone, this may be a read error. V and J are TRBV11-2 and TRBJ2-3, with D tentatively TRBD1 or TRBD2 (5 bases each). Trimming removed 5 bases from V and 12 bases from J, with 18 bases in between. CDR3 size: 13 residues. Per the germline V gene, CDR1 is SGHAT and CDR2 is FQNNGV. The CDR3: CASSEVLRGPQYF. The DNA of the CDR3 is TGTGCCAGCAGCGAAGTCCTGAGGGGCCCCCAGTATTTT.

This clonotype was detected ten times or more. This chain uses TRBV6-1 with TRBJ1-6; 10 nucleotides agree with TRBD1. CDR3 length: 14 amino acids. The junction had 5 bases not matched to a gene; V was cut back by 6 bases and J by 9 bases. Germline V gives CDR1 MNHNS, CDR2 SASEGT. The CDR3 loop reads CASRTGQGTSPLHF. For the CDR3, the DNA is TGTGCCAGCAGGACGGGACAGGGGACTTCACCCCTCCACTTT.

The CDR3 is CSAAGRGPVGEAFF. In DNA, the CDR3 is TGCAGTGCGGCGGGCAGGGGGCCGGTGGGTGAAGCTTTCTTT. The chain combines TRBV20-1 with TRBJ1-1; the match to TRBD1 covers 8 bases. Germline V gene data show CDR1 as DFQATT and CDR2 as SNEGSKA (reference sequence). V was pared by 6 bases and J by 7 bases, with 13 bases of the junction left unmatched. This CDR3 contains 14 residues.

The chain recombines TRBV2 with TRBJ2-3; a weak D match, TRBD2 (7 bases). From germline, CDR1 is SNHLY and CDR2 FYNNEI. Trimming removed 8 bases at V and 3 bases at J, with 15 bases between. CDR3 length equals 14 residues. The DNA of the CDR3 is TGTGCCAGCGAGGGAGGGGGAGGGACAGATACGCAGTATTTT. Translation gives CASEGGGGTDTQYF.

This clonotype was counted only a few times. The chain recombines TRBV30 with TRBJ2-5, with a tentative D call TRBD1 (6 bases). CDR1 is GTSNPN, CDR2 SVGIG, per germline (reference sequence). The length of the CDR3 is 13 residues. V lost 1 base and J lost 13, with 19 bases in between. CDR3 sequence reads: CAWSDSTWTERYF. Written as DNA, the CDR3 is TGTGCCTGGAGTGACTCGACATGGACAGAGAGGTACTTC.

This rearrangement joins TRBV24-1 to TRBJ2-3; maybe TRBD2 (7 bases). Germline V CDR1 and CDR2: KGHDR, SFDVKD. CDR3 size: 15 residues. V lost 5 bases and J 4 bases, leaving 15 bases between the germline ends. The CDR3 reads CATSGEGGFADTQYF. CDR3 nucleotides: TGTGCCACCAGTGGGGAGGGGGGGTTTGCAGATACGCAGTATTTT.

This clonotype showed up just a few times. A much bigger clone sits one base away, suggesting this may be a read error. The J gene is TRBJ2-7, the V gene TRBV20-1, with TRBD2 matching 9 bases. CDR1 and CDR2 from the germline V gene are DFQATT and SNEGSKA (reference sequence). CDR3 length: 14 residues. DNA of the CDR3: TGCGGTGCTGAACAAGCGGGGGGCCGTTTCGAGCAGTACTTC. This codes for CGAEQAGGRFEQYF.

This clonotype came up a few times. This sequence joins TRBV6-1 and TRBJ2-6, with a weak D call TRBD1 (6 bases). In germline, CDR1 is MNHNS, CDR2 SASEGT. V gave up 5 bases and J gave up 1 base, with 6 bases separating them. This CDR3 comprises 14 residues. Here the CDR3 DNA reads TGTGCCAGCAGTACAGGGTCTGGGGCCAACGTCCTGACTTTC. Protein sequence: CASSTGSGANVLTF.

To note about this clonotype: A single base separates this from a much larger clone, so it may be a read error. The rearrangement uses TRBV7-2 and TRBJ2-7; a weak D match, TRBD2 (5 bases). Germline V gene lookup returns CDR1 SGHTA and CDR2 FQGNSA. This CDR3 is built from 12 residues. Trimming left V 5 bases short and J 7 bases short, with 12 bases between. DNA for the CDR3: TGTGCCAGCAGCCGTCCCGCGGGTGAGCAGTACTTC. Protein sequence: CASSRPAGEQYF.

The chain couples TRBV20-1 to TRBJ2-1, with D unclear. The V gene's germline CDR1 is DFQATT and CDR2 SNEGSKA (reference sequence). This CDR3 has 13 amino acids. With 2 bases removed from V and 8 bases from J, the gap between germline ends came to 13 bases. The CDR3 DNA is TGCAGTGCTAGAAAGGATCTATTAGATGAGCAGTTCTTC. Amino acids: CSARKDLLDEQFF.

Points on this clonotype: It may be a read error: a sequence one base away is much more abundant. The rearrangement uses TRBV20-1 and TRBJ2-5, with TRBD2 identical over 10 bases. This CDR3 is 15 amino acids long. J was trimmed by 11 bases and V by 5 bases; bases with no gene match: 17. Germline V gene sequence: CDR1 DFQATT, CDR2 SNEGSKA (reference sequence). The CDR3 loop is CSAYLSGGSHNEQYF. CDR3 coding DNA: TGCAGTGCTTACCTTAGCGGGGGGTCCCACAATGAGCAGTACTTC.

This clonotype was seen ten or more times. This chain uses TRBV2 with TRBJ2-1, with 7 bases that match TRBD2. The V segment lost 11 bases and the J segment 9 bases; nucleotides outside the gene matches: 10. The CDR3 is made up of 12 amino acids. From germline, CDR1 is SNHLY and CDR2 FYNNEI. The CDR3 nucleotides are TGTGCCTTCCTGAGACTAGCATCTGAGCAGTTCTTC. It yields the protein CAFLRLASEQFF. Full variable domain (missing parts from reference TRBV2 and TRBJ2-1): EPEVTQTPSHQVTQMGQEVILRCVPISNHLYFYWYRQILGQKVEFLVSFYNNEISEKSEIFDDQFSVERPDGSNFTLKIRSTKLEDSAMYFCAFLRLASEQFFGPGTRLTVL.

As for this clonotype: It may be a read error: a sequence one base away is much more abundant. The rearrangement uses TRBV10-3 and TRBJ2-1; 11 positions agree with TRBD2. The better agreement between TRBJ2-7 and the DNA end casts doubt on the J call. CDR1 and CDR2 (germline): ENHRY, SYGVKD. The CDR3 totals 17 residues. DNA for the CDR3: TGTGCCATCAAAGCTAGCGGGGGGCCGAGCTCCTACAATGAGCAGTACTTC. Its translation: CAIKASGGPSSYNEQYF.